This TCR beta chain comes out of a study of blood T cell repertoires in COVID-19 (dated by TCRdb to 2019 to 2021). For context, the study as a whole: The collaborator samples originated in the United States, Italy and Spain and spanned the acute and convalescent phases of COVID-19. Where available, HLA class I and class II types were taken from metadata supplied by the sample provider and were not determined by assay-based typing. The repertoires were released in a freely available public database intended as a resource for research on the immune response to SARS-CoV-2. The prospective study material was composed of cDNA or gDNA derived from T cells, B-cell-depleted T cells, or PBMCs. The samples were drawn from two sources: the first 160 participants of the ongoing ImmuneRACE study, and approximately 1,300 subjects contributed by 6 global collaborators. Subjects who had been exposed to COVID-19, were actively infected with it, or had recovered from it provided the deeply sampled blood TCRbeta repertoires that made up the dataset. A de-identified subject ID, COVID-19 status, age in years and sex were almost always included in the sample metadata.

The germline V gene supplies CDR1 SGHTA and CDR2 FQGNSA. V and J are truncated by 5 bases and 7 bases respectively, leaving an intervening sequence of 11 bases. From its cysteine to its phenylalanine, the CDR3 spans 12 amino acids. Only CDR3 DNA is held: 36 bases, read in frame from base 1. As for this clone: Its antigen is not yet known. Base quality data are lacking; no much larger clone is found one base away.

TCRbeta CDR3 regions were amplified from genomic DNA by means of the immunoSEQ Assay, a bias-controlled multiplex PCR. The study's own analysis went as follows. Within the assay, amplification of reference gene primers was used to estimate how many nucleated cells each sample contained. To quantify the absolute abundance of each unique TCRbeta CDR3 rearrangement, sequence reads were collapsed and filtered. Productive Simpson clonality was computed per sample as the square root of Simpson's diversity index over productive rearrangements. TCRdb re-hosts the immuneACCESS table, in-frame sequences only. Its copies lack some clones; in the studies checked, an unresolved V gene accounts for under half of them, and the cause for the rest is not known. V and J calls plus clone size are reproduced from that table; the DNA served to infer D and trimming. For this sample the table gives 410,000 or so clones, of which around 91% were detected only once. Of the sample, 1.5% to 1.8% falls within the top ten clones.

General study outcomes and caveats: Clinical and demographic metadata were provided uncurated, with the amount varying by source and participant.

One collaborating source in Seattle enrolled patients during active infection and followed them longitudinally through the course of disease. Whole blood was collected in K2EDTA tubes by collaborating institutions according to the institutions' own protocols. Collaborator samples were shipped for TCRbeta analysis as frozen whole blood, isolated PBMCs, or DNA extracted from either sample type. Sequencing used peripheral blood. The origin of this receptor is a woman in her thirties or forties with COVID-19, enrolled during active disease. The sequence joins TRBV7-2 to TRBJ1-1; no confident D gene assignment can be made. The CDR3 has the sequence CASSPLTGEAFF. The DNA is TGTGCCAGCAGCCCCTTGACGGGTGAAGCTTTCTTT.